Below are 26 T cell receptor beta chains sequenced from a single sample in a study of control samples from healthy donors and cancer patients. Profiling relied on immunoSEQ multiplex PCR, and the TCRdb table lists in-frame clones only, not all of them. The sample includes over 25,000 clones, around 87% seen only once; the top ten take 1.6%. The sample comprised PBMCs. All receptors derive from a middle-aged woman with lung cancer.

This clone occurred a few times. The rearrangement uses TRBV7-8 and TRBJ2-2, with D perhaps TRBD2 (6 bases). Germline CDR1 is SGHVS and CDR2 is FQNEAQ. V lost 1 base to trimming and J lost 2 bases, with 11 bases between them. This CDR3 is 16 amino acids long. This CDR3 reads CASSLGVGGNTGELFF. The CDR3 DNA reads as TGTGCCAGCAGCTTAGGTGTGGGGGGAAACACCGGGGAGCTGTTTTTT.

Comments on this clone: One junction end does not reproduce the germline sequence, and a read error may be involved. The gene calls are TRBV28 and TRBJ1-4, with D possibly matching TRBD1 (6 bases). The CDR3 sequence is 16 residues long. Germline V gives CDR1 MDHEN, CDR2 SYDVKM. Here the CDR3 reads CASSSLPGGRAPIGIF. In nucleotides, the CDR3 is TGTGCCAGCAGTTCCCTACCGGGGGGCCGGGCCCCGATAGGGATTTTT. The entire variable domain, with the rest obtained from reference TRBV28 and TRBJ1-4, is as follows: DVKVTQSSRYLVKRTGEKVFLECVQDMDHENMFWYRQDPGLGLRLIYFSYDVKMKEKGDIPEGYSVSREKKERFSLILESASTNQTSMYLCASSSLPGGRAPIGIFGSGTQLSVL.

This clone was seen only a few times. The chain carries TRBV4-2 and TRBJ1-5; tentative D call: TRBD1 (5 bases). The ends were cut back, 0 bases at V and 3 bases at J, with 15 bases in the middle. Germline values: CDR1 LGHNA, CDR2 YNFKEQ. The CDR3 totals 17 residues. CDR3 nucleotide sequence: TGTGCCAGCAGCCAAGATAGGGGCAGGGTATACAATCAGCCCCAGCATTTT. This translates into CASSQDRGRVYNQPQHF.

The chain employs TRBV12-3 or TRBV12-4 and TRBJ1-4; tentatively, D is TRBD1 (5 bases). The CDR3 sequence is 13 residues long. V gave up 10 bases and J gave up 6 bases, with 15 bases separating them. The CDR3 loop is CANVGRAHEKLFF. In DNA form, the CDR3 reads TGTGCCAACGTTGGCAGGGCCCATGAAAAACTGTTTTTT.

This clone came up once. The CDR3 nucleotides are TGTGCCAGTAGTACGGACGGGAATCAGCCCCAGCATTTT. This codes for CASSTDGNQPQHF. The chain joins TRBV19 to TRBJ1-5; D remains unclear. Germline V CDR1 and CDR2: LNHDA, SQIVND (reference sequence). The CDR3 totals 13 residues. V dropped 4 bases and J dropped 4 bases, with 8 bases sitting between them.

This chain joins TRBV14 and TRBJ1-1; D ambiguous. The CDR3 is 13 amino acids. The germline CDR1 and CDR2 sequences are SGHDN and FVKESK. V dropped 1 base and J dropped 6 bases, with 9 bases sitting between them. The CDR3 nucleotides read TGTGCCAGCAGCCAAGTTGGAGGGTCTGAAGCTTTCTTT. Its translation is CASSQVGGSEAFF.

V and J are TRBV19 and TRBJ1-2; possibly TRBD1 for D (5 bases). This CDR3 region has 14 residues. The V end lost 7 bases, the J end lost 1 base, and 13 bases lay between the germline ends. Germline assignment: CDR1 LNHDA and CDR2 SQIVND (reference sequence). The CDR3 DNA reads as TGTGCCAGTACCGATGACAGACGTAACTATGGCTACACCTTC. Translating it yields CASTDDRRNYGYTF. Variable domain in full (rest from reference TRBV19 and TRBJ1-2): DGGITQSPKYLFRKEGQNVTLSCEQNLNHDAMYWYRQDPGQGLRLIYYSQIVNDFQKGDIAEGYSVSREKKESFPLTVTSAQKNPTAFYLCASTDDRRNYGYTFGSGTRLTVV.

This chain links TRBV28 with TRBJ1-3; D is undetermined. Germline CDR1 MDHEN, CDR2 SYDVKM. The ends were cut back, 6 bases at V and 1 base at J, with 10 bases in the middle. This CDR3 region has 14 residues. In DNA form, the CDR3 reads TGTGCCAGCAGGGTTATGGAGTCTGGAAACACCATATATTTT. Its protein product is CASRVMESGNTIYF.

The chain uses TRBV5-1 and TRBJ2-5; the D gene is possibly TRBD1 (6 bases). The end of the DNA fits TRBJ2-7 better, so the J call may be wrong. Germline loops: CDR1 SGHRS, CDR2 YFSETQ. CDR3 size: 14 residues. CDR3 sequence reads: CASSMDSSSYEQYF. CDR3 bases: TGCGCCAGCAGCATGGACAGCAGCTCCTACGAGCAGTACTTC.

The chain employs TRBV5-1 and TRBJ2-6; no firm D call. CDR3 length: 15 amino acids. Per the germline V gene, CDR1 is SGHRS and CDR2 is YFSETQ. The V end was cut by 0 bases, the J end by 2 bases, with 6 bases between. CDR3: CASSLDRPGANVLTF. The CDR3 nucleotides read TGCGCCAGCAGCTTGGACAGACCTGGGGCCAACGTCCTGACTTTC.

This chain links TRBV30 with TRBJ1-1, with a tentative D call TRBD1 (6 bases). The CDR3 has 13 residues. The V gene lost 2 bases and the J gene lost 6 bases, with 13 bases spanning the gap. From germline, CDR1 is GTSNPN and CDR2 SVGIG (reference sequence). The CDR3 protein is CAWSRGGDPEAFF. As DNA, the CDR3 is TGTGCCTGGAGTCGGGGGGGCGATCCTGAAGCTTTCTTT. The entire variable domain, with the rest obtained from reference TRBV30 and TRBJ1-1, is as follows: SQTIHQWPATLVQPVGSPLSLECTVEGTSNPNLYWYRQAAGRGLQLLFYSVGIGQISSEVPQNLSASRPQDRQFILSSKKLLLSDSGFYLCAWSRGGDPEAFFGQGTRLTVV.

The CDR3 protein is CSVGQGGTEAFF. The CDR3 DNA is TGCAGCGTTGGACAGGGCGGAACTGAAGCTTTCTTT. The V gene is TRBV29-1, the J gene TRBJ1-1; 7 bases match TRBD1. V shed 4 bases and J 5 bases; nucleotides not matched to a gene: 4. This CDR3 has 12 amino acids. Germline-derived CDR1 and CDR2 are SQVTM and ANQGSEA.

J is TRBJ1-1 and V is TRBV30; D might be TRBD1 (5 bases). CDR3 size: 12 residues. In germline, CDR1 is GTSNPN, CDR2 SVGIG (reference sequence). The ends were cut back, 4 bases at V and 6 bases at J, with 12 bases in the middle. CDR3 in amino acids: CAWNQGEAEAFF. DNA for the CDR3: TGTGCCTGGAATCAGGGTGAGGCTGAAGCTTTCTTT.

The CDR3 bases are TGTGCCAGCAGCTTGGGGGATCAGGGGGGAACAGATACGCAGTATTTT. Translation gives CASSLGDQGGTDTQYF. The chain couples TRBV7-9 to TRBJ2-3; D perhaps matches TRBD1 (7 bases). Trimming pared 3 bases from V and 3 bases from J, leaving 16 bases between. This CDR3 has 16 residues. The germline CDR1 and CDR2 sequences are SEHNR and FQNEAQ (reference sequence). Full variable domain (outside the CDR3, taken from reference TRBV7-9 and TRBJ2-3): DTGVSQNPRHKITKRGQNVTFRCDPISEHNRLYWYRQTLGQGPEFLTYFQNEAQLEKSRLLSDRFSAERPKGSFSTLEIQRTEQGDSAMYLCASSLGDQGGTDTQYFGPGTRLTVL.

V usage is TRBV10-3 and J usage is TRBJ1-5; D possibly corresponds to TRBD1 (5 bases). Trimming removed 8 bases from V and 4 bases from J, with 15 bases in between. The CDR3 sequence is 14 residues long. Germline V gene lookup returns CDR1 ENHRY and CDR2 SYGVKD. Here the CDR3 reads CAIWHGTLNQPQHF. The CDR3 nucleotides read TGTGCCATCTGGCACGGGACGCTGAATCAGCCCCAGCATTTT.

The chain carries TRBV3-1 (or the pseudogene TRBV3-2) and TRBJ2-6; D ambiguous. This CDR3 has 15 amino acids. Per germline, CDR1 LGHDT and CDR2 YNNKEL (reference sequence). V lost 0 bases and J lost 4, with 7 bases in between. The CDR3 region has the DNA TGTGCCAGCAGCCAAGATATGTCCGGGGCCAACGTCCTGACTTTC. This encodes CASSQDMSGANVLTF.

This clone showed up just once. V gene TRBV30 combines with J gene TRBJ1-6; D might be TRBD1 (6 bases). The CDR3 runs 16 residues. Germline CDR1 and CDR2: GTSNPN and SVGIG (reference sequence). V dropped 5 bases and J dropped 2 bases, with 16 bases sitting between them. Written as DNA, the CDR3 is TGTGCCTGGGGAACAGGGCTTAATGCCTATAATTCACCCCTCCACTTT. It translates to CAWGTGLNAYNSPLHF.

This clone has a handful of counts. The CDR3 sequence: CASRRTAFNSPLHF. In DNA, the CDR3 is TGTGCCAGCAGGAGGACAGCTTTTAATTCACCCCTCCACTTT. The rearrangement joins TRBV2 to TRBJ1-6; D is perhaps TRBD1 (6 bases). In germline, CDR1 is SNHLY, CDR2 FYNNEI. The CDR3 has 14 amino acids. Trimming took off 6 bases at V and 6 bases at J, with 12 bases between the two ends.

The chain links TRBV3-1 (or the pseudogene TRBV3-2) to TRBJ1-6; no clear D. The V and J ends lost 3 bases and 8 bases respectively, with 14 bases between them. The CDR3 is 15 amino acids. Germline CDR1 is LGHDT and CDR2 is YNNKEL (reference sequence). CDR3 bases: TGTGCCAGCAGCCAGTCCTGGGGTGGTTATTCACCCCTCCACTTT. Translated: CASSQSWGGYSPLHF.

In regard to this clone: Relative to the germline gene, one junction end is altered; a read error may explain this. CDR3 nucleotide sequence: TGCGCCAGCACCCAAATTACAGATTTCACTGAAGCTTTCTTT. Translation gives CASTQITDFTEAFF. This chain joins TRBV4-1 and TRBJ1-1; D unclear. CDR3 length: 14 amino acids. The V gene's germline CDR1 is MGHRA and CDR2 YSYEKL.

CDR3 in amino acids: CASSMGRSSGNTIYF. CDR3 DNA: TGTGCCAGTAGTATGGGACGTAGCTCTGGAAACACCATATATTTT. V is TRBV19 and J is TRBJ1-3; TRBD1 is a possible D gene (5 bases). The germline V gene encodes CDR1 LNHDA and CDR2 SQIVND (reference sequence). This CDR3 is 15 amino acids long. Trimming took off 3 bases at V and 0 bases at J, with 9 bases between the two ends.

J is TRBJ2-2 and V is TRBV4-2, with D unresolved. V dropped 0 bases and J dropped 4 bases, with 6 bases sitting between them. There are 14 residues in the CDR3. The germline V gene encodes CDR1 LGHNA and CDR2 YNFKEQ. CDR3 in amino acids: CASSQDTGTGELFF. CDR3 bases: TGTGCCAGCAGCCAAGATACCGGCACCGGGGAGCTGTTTTTT.

The chain carries TRBV6-5 and TRBJ1-1; D uncertain. The CDR3 consists of 15 residues. Germline lookup yields CDR1 MNHEY and CDR2 SVGAGI. In nucleotides, the CDR3 is TGTAATGGAGGAGTGCCGGGCCGGTTGAACACTGAAGCTTTCTTT. Amino acid sequence: CNGGVPGRLNTEAFF.

As DNA, the CDR3 is TGTGCCAGCAGCCATTCACGACTAGCTGAGGGGCCTAGCACAGATACGCAGTATTTT. This codes for CASSHSRLAEGPSTDTQYF. This chain connects TRBV3-1 (or the pseudogene TRBV3-2) to TRBJ2-3; 7 bases align to TRBD2. There are 19 residues in the CDR3. Germline V gene sequence: CDR1 LGHDT, CDR2 YNNKEL (reference sequence). V gave up 3 bases and J gave up 0 bases; unmatched junction bases: 15.

The rearrangement links TRBV4-2 to TRBJ1-4; unclear D gene. The CDR3 sequence is 17 residues long. Looked up from germline, CDR1 is LGHNA and CDR2 is YNFKEQ. V was pared by 0 bases and J by 3 bases, with 14 bases between. The CDR3 region is CASSQDFDTDANEKLFF. CDR3 coding DNA: TGTGCCAGCAGCCAAGATTTTGATACAGACGCTAATGAAAAACTGTTTTTT.

The chain couples TRBV3-1 (or the pseudogene TRBV3-2) to TRBJ1-1, with TRBD1 identical over 9 bases. V lost 7 bases to trimming and J lost 6 bases; unmatched junction nucleotides: 9. This CDR3 is built from 14 residues. Germline V gives CDR1 LGHDT, CDR2 YNNKEL (reference sequence). CDR3 nucleotides: TGTGCCAGCAATACGCTGGGACAGGGCCCTGAAGCTTTCTTT. This gives the protein CASNTLGQGPEAFF.